Detailed here is one TCR beta chain. Its antigen has not been determined. Qualities for individual bases were not recorded, and no much larger clone is one base off. The library was built by means of the immunoSEQ multiplex PCR assay. A mixture of 60 forward primers for TCR Vbeta segments and 13 reverse primers for TCR Jbeta segments was used in the multiplex PCR. The CDR3 region of rearranged TCR beta genes was amplified from genomic DNA with a multiplex PCR assay. Amplified TCR beta libraries were sequenced as 87-base-pair reads on the Illumina HiSeq System. As for the authors' bioinformatics: A later analysis counted around 72 million unique TCR beta chains across the 666 repertoires, and 10 million to 11 million of these chains were shared by at least two donors. Raw reads were error-corrected and collapsed into unique sequences by a nearest-neighbor algorithm in which closely related sequences were merged to remove PCR and sequencing errors. Alignment of CDR3 sequences to IMGT reference sequences was used to assign V, D and J gene segments. For a sequence to be retained, a match of at least six nucleotides to both a V gene segment and a J gene segment was required. A rearrangement counted as productive if the CDR3 had no stop codons and remained in frame with V and J, and every other rearrangement counted as non-productive. CDR3 was defined according to IMGT convention as the region running from the second conserved V-encoded cysteine to the conserved J-encoded phenylalanine. The earlier analysis of about 590 of the donors excluded sequences that lacked an unambiguous match to a single V gene segment. In an earlier analysis of roughly 600 of the donors, a V segment was called functional when productive rearrangements were above 56.7%, and segregating when the standard deviation between donors exceeded 5%. A statistical classification framework was built for diagnosing cytomegalovirus status from the catalog of TCR beta chain sequences. A later analysis assigned V and J genes by comparing TCR nucleotide sequences with IMGT/GENE-DB human TR gene sequences. The TCRdist pipeline was used in a later analysis to assign CDR3 sequences and most-parsimonious VDJ recombination scenarios. In a later analysis, each TCR beta chain was defined by its CDR3 amino acid sequence together with its V-gene family, and reads without a unique V-gene family were excluded. In a later analysis, 500 to 650 highly shared, low-generation-probability nucleotide sequences were removed to address suspected cross-contamination and a sequencing artifact. In a later analysis, a clonal expansion index was calculated for each public chain from normalized within-repertoire ranks of inferred template counts. In a later analysis, generation probabilities were computed using a VDJ recombination model fitted to out-of-frame rearrangements, and the results were checked against IGoR. In a later analysis, TCR-TCR, TCR-HLA and TCR-CMV co-occurrence was scored with hypergeometric tests, and a repertoire-size bias correction was applied to TCR pairs. False discovery rates were estimated in a later analysis by permuting HLA or CMV assignments 20 times. In a later analysis, co-occurring TCRs were grouped using DBSCAN, and TCRdist sequence similarity was added for clustering within HLA-allele-positive subsets. For co-occurrence clustering, repertoires with fewer than 30,000 or more than 120,000 public chains were excluded, along with roughly 5 repertoires with anomalous nucleotide sharing. Drawn from immuneACCESS, this table holds only the in-frame rearrangements with V and J called that TCRdb kept. Clones are partly lost; checked studies trace under half to an unresolved V gene and leave the rest unexplained. That table furnishes V, J and clone size, whereas the DNA furnished D and trimming. Recorded for this sample are nearly 110,000 clones; 65% to 80% of them occurred a single time. The ten largest clones represent roughly 3.7% of the sample.

The cohort comprised several hundred healthy bone marrow donors. At the time of sampling, every cohort member was nominally healthy, though immune exposures that went unrecorded were likely present. The donor tested CMV seronegative, placing the donor among the approximately 360 seronegative members of the cohort. Every donor gave a peripheral blood sample, and the peripheral blood mononuclear cells from that sample were used for TCR beta sequencing. The Qiagen DNeasy Blood Extraction Kit was used to extract genomic DNA from the blood cell samples. The sample originates from a study of cytomegalovirus exposure and HLA in healthy donors (dated by TCRdb to about 2017). About the study as a whole: An earlier analysis of under 600 of the donors reported 250 to 350 Gb of sequence data and 120 million or so unique TCR beta sequences from roughly 200 million T cells. On average, around 240,000 unique TCR beta nucleotide sequences were sequenced per donor among about 400 genotyped donors of the cohort, with roughly a sixth of those sequences being non-productive. HLA typing included class I and class II loci at four-digit resolution. An early release covering about 600 HLA-typed donors comprised approximately 290 gigabases of sequencing data and tens of millions of unique TCR sequences. A later analysis re-examined previously published TCR beta repertoires from over 500 donors and added high-resolution HLA genotyping to investigate patterns of TCR occurrence. The later analysis used no new phenotypic data to find candidate immune exposures, relying instead on TCR beta sequences and their occurrence across donors. Genome-wide SNP genotypes for about 65% of the roughly 670 donors were used in a later genetic analysis, which treated that subset as a discovery cohort. Alongside the repertoire data, information on donor age, sex, ethnicity and CMV serostatus was compiled. The number of donors typed differed by locus, with roughly 629-640 for A, B, C, DRB1 and DQB1, over 500 for DQA1, 606 for DPA1, and some 440 for DPB1. In an earlier analysis of 587 of the donors, high-throughput TCR beta sequencing was used to judge whether each TCR beta V gene segment behaved as functional or pseudogenic. A separate validation cohort of 90 to 150 different subjects was used in addition to the roughly 720-subject first cohort. To predict cytomegalovirus infection status, the study brought together high-throughput TCR immunosequencing, statistical association of individual TCRs with disease status, and machine learning. Among the 398 genotyped donors, about 85% belonged to the genetic ancestry cluster associated with self-reported Caucasian donors. Because of strong linkage in the cohort, five DR-DQ haplotypes were treated as single units for association and clustering. The T cell repertoires of several hundred subjects were profiled by immunosequencing and related to cytomegalovirus serostatus. The study was designed to test whether signatures of past pathogen exposure could be identified by cataloging public T cell receptors. Every discovery cohort repertoire had been produced on one sequencing platform.

Paper-wide results and their limitations: In a later analysis, around 17,000 TCR beta sequences were associated with specific HLA alleles at a false discovery rate of 0.05. In a later genetic analysis, a missense DCLRE1C variant was associated with V-gene and J-gene trimming of TCR beta chains, and the association was replicated in an independent cohort. In a later analysis, several top co-occurrence clusters were reported to appear linked to parvovirus B19, influenza, CMV and Epstein-Barr virus. The classifier was reported to diagnose cytomegalovirus status with high specificity and sensitivity in both the original and validation cohorts. A further reported finding was that TCR beta sequences accurately predicted the HLA-A and HLA-B alleles for most subjects in the first cohort. Compared with equally common non-associated chains, HLA-associated TCR beta chains in a later analysis were more clonally expanded and had lower generation probabilities. In a later genetic analysis, fewer N-insertions in productive TCRs were reported among donors in an Asian-associated ancestry cluster than the roughly 700-donor mean. Strong co-occurrence of HLA alleles, especially DR and DQ, made assigning TCR associations to individual alleles difficult. In a later analysis, TCR association rates were found to vary across HLA loci, with the most associated TCRs seen for DRB1 alleles and the fewest for HLA-C alleles. Because counts were too low, more than 15 rarely observed V segments, including chromosome 9 orphons, were left out of the earlier analysis of some 600 of the donors. In an earlier analysis of 587 of the donors, most TCR beta V segments appeared in productive rearrangements about 87% or about 30% of the time, broadly matching IMGT annotations. This cohort had only TCR beta chains sequenced, and the lack of alpha or paired-chain data limited which features could be detected. The study gave a list of 150 to 200 TCR beta chains associated with cytomegalovirus. A cluster of highly shared sequence variants was judged likely to represent a technical artifact of the sequencing pipeline. Immune exposure information for the cohort was limited to CMV serostatus. It was suggested by the authors that the approach could potentially be generalized to other disease states and immunological phenotypes. Most TCR sequences were seen in very few donors, while some public TCRs were found in many individuals. Correlated functional status among segregating V segments might reflect linkage disequilibrium, but an unknown experimental factor could not be ruled out. Three of the identified cytomegalovirus-associated TCR beta chains were confirmed in vitro to be specific for cytomegalovirus antigens. Because HLA typing was missing for some donors at each locus, association tests included only the typed subset. Sequencing depth was assumed to be roughly uniform across donors in the presence/absence analyses, though that assumption may not hold. According to a later analysis, most CMV-associated TCR beta chains appeared to be HLA-restricted, and the HLA associations seemed to be driven largely by CMV exposure.

Sequencing was carried out using PBMCs. This TCR derives from a man in his sixties in good health and CMV-seronegative.

The CDR3 region: CASSLTLAGGHEQYV. The DNA reads as follows: TGTGCCAGCAGTTTAACCCTAGCGGGGGGGCATGAGCAGTACGTC. The sequence joins TRBV28 to TRBJ2-7, with 12 bases in between that match TRBD2. V lost 2 bases and J lost 7 bases, and the count of bases not matched to a germline gene is 6. The germline V gene specifies MDHEN as CDR1 and SYDVKM as CDR2. The CDR3 runs 15 residues from the cysteine to the valine. Here the CDR3 DNA is all that survives: 45 bases in frame from base 1.